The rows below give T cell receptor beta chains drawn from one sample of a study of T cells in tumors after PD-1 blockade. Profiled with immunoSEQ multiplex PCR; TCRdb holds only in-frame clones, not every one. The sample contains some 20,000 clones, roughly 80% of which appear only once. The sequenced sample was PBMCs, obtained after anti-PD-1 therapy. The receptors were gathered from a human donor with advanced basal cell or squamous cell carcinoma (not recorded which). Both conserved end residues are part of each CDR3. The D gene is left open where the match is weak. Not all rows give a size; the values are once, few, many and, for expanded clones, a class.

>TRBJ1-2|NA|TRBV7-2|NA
CASSRGVNYGYTF
TGTGCCAGCAGTCGGGGGGTTAACTATGGCTACACCTTC
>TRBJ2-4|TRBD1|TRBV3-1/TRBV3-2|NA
CASSQPGQSNIQYF
TGTGCCAGCAGCCAGCCGGGACAGTCAAACATTCAGTACTTC
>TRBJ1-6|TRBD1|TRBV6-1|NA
CASSEPGGGSPLHF
TGTGCCAGCAGTGAGCCAGGGGGCGGCTCACCCCTCCACTTT
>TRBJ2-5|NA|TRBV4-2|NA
CASSHKGVEETQYF
TGTGCCAGCAGCCATAAGGGAGTAGAAGAGACCCAGTACTTC
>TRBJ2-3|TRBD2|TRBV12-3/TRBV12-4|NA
CASSSTSGNPQYF
TGTGCCAGCAGTTCGACTAGCGGGAATCCGCAGTATTTT
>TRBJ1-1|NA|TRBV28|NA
CASSLQGLNTEAFF
TGTGCCAGCAGCCTACAGGGACTGAACACTGAAGCTTTCTTT
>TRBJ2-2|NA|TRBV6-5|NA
CASSQKTTNTGELFF
TGTGCCAGCAGCCAGAAGACAACGAACACCGGGGAGCTGTTTTTT
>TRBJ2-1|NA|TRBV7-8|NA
CASSPRSAVFRDPSSYNEQFF
TGTGCCAGCAGTCCCCGGTCTGCCGTTTTTAGGGACCCAAGCTCCTACAATGAGCAGTTCTTC
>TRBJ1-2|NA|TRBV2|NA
CASSGRDDYGYTF
TGTGCCAGCAGCGGACGAGATGACTATGGCTACACCTTC
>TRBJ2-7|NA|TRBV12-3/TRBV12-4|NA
CASTTYSYEQYF
TGTGCCAGCACCACCTACTCCTACGAGCAGTACTTC
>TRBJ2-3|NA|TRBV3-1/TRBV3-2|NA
CASSQDPARDSTDTQYF
TGTGCCAGCAGCCAAGACCCAGCGCGGGACAGCACAGATACGCAGTATTTT
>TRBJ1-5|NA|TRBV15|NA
CATSRDRSAYSNQPQHF
TGTGCCACCAGCAGAGATCGGTCGGCTTATAGCAATCAGCCCCAGCATTTT
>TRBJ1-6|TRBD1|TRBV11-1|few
CASSSQGATPLHF
TGTGCCAGCAGCTCCCAGGGGGCAACACCCCTCCACTTT
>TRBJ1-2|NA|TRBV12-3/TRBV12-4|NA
CASSPIGSWGYTF
TGTGCCAGCAGCCCAATAGGATCGTGGGGCTACACCTTC
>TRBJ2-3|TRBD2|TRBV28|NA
CASSLAGLAGMDTQYF
TGTGCCAGCAGTTTAGCAGGACTAGCGGGTATGGATACGCAGTATTTT
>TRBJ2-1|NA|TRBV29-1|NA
CSVEDPTRSHEQFF
TGCAGCGTTGAAGATCCTACTAGATCACATGAGCAGTTCTTC
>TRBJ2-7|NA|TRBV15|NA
CATSRSLITNEQYF
TGTGCCACCAGCAGATCCTTAATAACAAACGAGCAGTACTTC
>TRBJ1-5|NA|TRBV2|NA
CASSRLEGGNQPQHF
TGTGCCAGCAGCCGATTGGAGGGGGGAAATCAGCCCCAGCATTTT
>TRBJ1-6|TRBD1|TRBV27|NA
CARLQGARSYNSPLHF
TGTGCCAGATTACAGGGGGCTCGGTCCTATAATTCACCCCTCCACTTT
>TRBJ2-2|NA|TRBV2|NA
CASSDAIRQSTGELFF
TGTGCCAGCAGCGACGCTATTCGACAGTCCACCGGGGAGCTGTTTTTT
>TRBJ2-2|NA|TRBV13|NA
CASSPGPSAGTGELFF
TGTGCCAGCAGCCCCGGGCCTAGCGCAGGGACCGGGGAGCTGTTTTTT
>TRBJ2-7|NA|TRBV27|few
CASSPGAGPATYEQYF
TGTGCCAGCAGCCCAGGGGCGGGGCCGGCCACCTACGAGCAGTACTTC
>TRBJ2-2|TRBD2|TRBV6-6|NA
CASIGAGATGELFF
TGTGCCAGCATTGGGGCGGGAGCAACCGGGGAGCTGTTTTTT
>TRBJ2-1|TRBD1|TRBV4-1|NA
CASSQDSGTGDHNEQFF
TGCGCCAGCAGCCAAGATAGTGGGACAGGGGACCACAATGAGCAGTTCTTC
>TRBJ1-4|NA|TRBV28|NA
CASSIGGTYEKLFF
TGTGCCAGCAGTATAGGGGGGACCTATGAAAAACTGTTTTTT
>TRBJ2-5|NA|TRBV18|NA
CASSPPGTGETQYF
TGTGCCAGCTCACCACCGGGGACGGGGGAGACCCAGTACTTC
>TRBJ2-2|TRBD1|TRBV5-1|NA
CASSPDRGYGELFF
TGCGCCAGCAGCCCCGACAGGGGGTACGGGGAGCTGTTTTTT
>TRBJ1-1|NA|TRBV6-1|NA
CASSESTVPTEAFF
TGTGCCAGCAGTGAGTCGACAGTCCCCACTGAAGCTTTCTTT
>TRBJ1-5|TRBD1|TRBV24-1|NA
CATSDILQGQEKSSWQPQHF
TGTGCCACCAGTGATATACTTCAGGGACAGGAGAAAAGTTCATGGCAGCCCCAGCATTTT
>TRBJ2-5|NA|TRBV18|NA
CASSPSTQETQYF
TGTGCCAGCTCACCTTCGACCCAAGAGACCCAGTACTTC
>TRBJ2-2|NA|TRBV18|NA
CASSPPGELFF
TGTGCCAGCTCACCCCCCGGGGAGCTGTTTTTT
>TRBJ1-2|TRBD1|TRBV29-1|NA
CSVATGGVYGYTF
TGCAGCGTTGCGACAGGGGGCGTCTATGGCTACACCTTC
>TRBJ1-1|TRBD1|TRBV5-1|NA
CASSARGTGYTEAFF
TGCGCCAGCAGCGCGCGCGGGACAGGCTACACTGAAGCTTTCTTT
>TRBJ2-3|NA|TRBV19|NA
CASSIVVDSGYSTDTQYF
TGTGCCAGTAGTATAGTTGTCGATAGCGGATATAGCACAGATACGCAGTATTTT
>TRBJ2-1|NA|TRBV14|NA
CASSQVGGAYEQFF
TGTGCCAGCAGCCAAGTAGGGGGGGCTTATGAGCAGTTCTTC
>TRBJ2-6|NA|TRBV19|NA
CASSPGHSGANVLTF
TGTGCCAGTAGTCCGGGACACTCTGGGGCCAACGTCCTGACTTTC
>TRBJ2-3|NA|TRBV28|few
CASSFLTTDTQYF
TGTGCCAGCAGTTTCCTCACTACAGATACGCAGTATTTT
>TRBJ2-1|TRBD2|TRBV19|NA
CASSLGGGSNEQFF
TGTGCCAGTAGCCTAGGCGGGGGTTCGAATGAGCAGTTCTTC
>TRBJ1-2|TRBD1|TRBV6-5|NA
CASSSRGYTF
TGTGCCAGCAGCAGCAGGGGGTACACCTTC
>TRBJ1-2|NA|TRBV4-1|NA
CASRRAGANYGYTF
TGCGCCAGCAGGAGAGCAGGGGCTAACTATGGCTACACCTTC
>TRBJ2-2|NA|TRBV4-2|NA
CASSQVGGNTGELFF
TGTGCCAGCAGCCAAGTCGGGGGGAACACCGGGGAGCTGTTTTTT
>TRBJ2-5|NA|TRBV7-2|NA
CASKLLTAQETQYF
TGTGCCAGCAAACTCCTGACAGCTCAAGAGACCCAGTACTTC
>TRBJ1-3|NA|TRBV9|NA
CASSVESTAFSGNTIYF
TGTGCCAGCAGCGTCGAATCGACAGCTTTCTCTGGAAACACCATATATTTT
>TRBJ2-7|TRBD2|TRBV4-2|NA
CASSQGTSGYEQYF
TGTGCCAGCAGCCAAGGGACTAGCGGCTACGAGCAGTACTTC
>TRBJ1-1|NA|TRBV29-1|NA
CSVAGLNTEAFF
TGCAGCGTCGCTGGGTTGAACACTGAAGCTTTCTTT
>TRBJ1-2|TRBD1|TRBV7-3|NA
CASSPTGGANYGYTF
TGTGCCAGCAGCCCAACAGGGGGTGCTAACTATGGCTACACCTTC
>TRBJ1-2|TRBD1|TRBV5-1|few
CASTSTGPTFGGYTF
TGCGCCAGCACCTCGACAGGGCCAACGTTTGGAGGCTACACCTTC